Listed here are 10 T cell receptor beta chains from one sample, sequenced in a study of blood T cells in healthy people across ages. Using a J-beta primer mix together with a sample-barcoded 5' primer, a second PCR was run for about 6 to 11 cycles. Via MiXCR, TCRdb re-called the 5' RACE reads, giving one row per CDR3 protein. Among 550,000 to 650,000 distinct CDR3 sequences, approximately 30% were seen once, and the ten largest hold approximately 14%. Sequenced material: blood. Source of these receptors: an elderly woman in good health.

The chain couples TRBV6-1 to TRBJ2-4; no firm D call. Near its end, the DNA agrees better with TRBJ2-7, so the J call may be wrong. The CDR3 length is 10 residues. Germline V gene sequence: CDR1 MNHNS, CDR2 SASEGT. DNA for the CDR3: TGTGCCAGCAGTAACGTCGAGCAGTACTTC. It is translated as CASSNVEQYF.

In its sample, this clonotype was seen many times. This chain links TRBV5-1 with TRBJ1-2; D gene ambiguous. The CDR3 is 15 amino acids. V was trimmed by 0 bases and J by 4 bases, leaving 13 bases between them. Germline V gene data show CDR1 as SGHRS and CDR2 as YFSETQ. In DNA, the CDR3 is TGCGCCAGCAGCTTGGATCCGGAACCCTTCTATGGCTACACCTTC. As protein: CASSLDPEPFYGYTF.

CDR3 amino acids: CASSFTTATQETQYF. As DNA, the CDR3 is TGTGCCAGCAGTTTTACGACAGCGACCCAAGAGACCCAGTACTTC. V is TRBV7-2 and J is TRBJ2-5; TRBD1 is a possible D gene (5 bases). The CDR3 totals 15 residues. V lost 6 bases and J lost 1, with 15 bases in between. Looked up from germline, CDR1 is SGHTA and CDR2 is FQGNSA. The entire variable domain, with the rest obtained from reference TRBV7-2 and TRBJ2-5, is as follows: GAGVSQSPSNKVTEKGKDVELRCDPISGHTALYWYRQSLGQGLEFLIYFQGNSAPDKSGLPSDRFSAERTGGSVSTLTIQRTQQEDSAVYLCASSFTTATQETQYFGPGTRLLVL.

This clonotype was seen repeatedly, ten times or more. The chain couples TRBV20-1 to TRBJ2-3, with D possibly being TRBD2 (6 bases). V was clipped by 6 bases and J by 0 bases, with 16 bases between them. This CDR3 contains 15 residues. CDR1 is DFQATT and CDR2 is SNEGSKA in the germline V gene (reference sequence). DNA for the CDR3: TGCAGTGCCCCCCGGGCAGGGACTAGCACAGATACGCAGTATTTT. This codes for CSAPRAGTSTDTQYF.

This clonotype showed up many times. The chain employs TRBV7-3 and TRBJ2-1, with 9 bases lining up with TRBD1. V was clipped by 6 bases and J by 6 bases; unmatched bases: 9. CDR3 size: 15 residues. CDR1 and CDR2 (germline): SGHTA, FQGTGA. Written as DNA, the CDR3 is TGTGCCAGCAGTCCCGGGACAGGGAATATCAATGAGCAGTTCTTC. As protein: CASSPGTGNINEQFF.

This clonotype came up many times. This chain connects TRBV9 to TRBJ1-1, with D unresolved. The V gene lost 0 bases and the J gene lost 1 base, with 7 bases spanning the gap. The CDR3 consists of 14 residues. Germline V lookup: CDR1 SGDLS, CDR2 YYNGEE. CDR3 sequence (DNA): TGTGCCAGCAGCGTAGGGAGGGCGAACACTGAAGCTTTCTTT. It translates to CASSVGRANTEAFF.

This clonotype was counted only a few times. J is TRBJ2-7 and V is TRBV6-1, with 9 bases aligning to TRBD2. CDR3 size: 19 residues. Germline V gene lookup returns CDR1 MNHNS and CDR2 SASEGT. V lost 6 bases, J lost 3 bases, and 21 bases stayed unmatched. The CDR3 coding sequence is TGTGCCAGCAGAAAAAATCCGGGACGCGGGAGGGGAGCTGACTACGAGCAGTACTTC. As protein: CASRKNPGRGRGADYEQYF.

This clonotype appeared many times. The V call is TRBV20-1, the J call TRBJ2-3; 7 nucleotides agree with TRBD2. V lost 3 bases and J lost 2; bases outside the gene matches: 2. This CDR3 region has 13 residues. In germline, CDR1 is DFQATT, CDR2 SNEGSKA (reference sequence). CDR3 loop: CSASSGVTDTQYF. The CDR3 region has the DNA TGCAGTGCTAGCAGCGGGGTCACAGATACGCAGTATTTT.

With respect to this clonotype: A much bigger clone sits one base away, suggesting this may be a read error. This chain links TRBV6-1 with TRBJ2-7; TRBD2 aligns across 7 bases. The CDR3 runs to 14 residues. CDR1 is MNHNS and CDR2 is SASEGT in the germline V gene. In nucleotides, the CDR3 is TGTGCCAGCGGTGAAGGGAGACTAGCCCACGAGCAGTACTTC. The encoded protein is CASGEGRLAHEQYF.

The V gene is TRBV24-1, the J gene TRBJ2-5; 7 bases are a match to TRBD1. The J call is doubtful: the DNA matches TRBJ2-7 better. Germline V gene sequence: CDR1 KGHDR, CDR2 SFDVKD. This CDR3 is built from 15 residues. The CDR3 protein is CATSDGMGQTYEQYF. In DNA, the CDR3 is TGTGCCACCAGTGATGGAATGGGACAGACCTACGAGCAGTACTTC.